This TCR beta chain emerged from a study of read filtering for tumor transcriptome and immune sequencing. Study background: Mean patient age was about 66 years, range about 40 to 85; around 17 male, some 14 female. Findings of the study overall: IR-seq and RNA-seq agreed better without single-read clonotypes.

Germline V gene sequence: CDR1 SQVTM, CDR2 ANQGSEA. The CDR3 has 13 residues. Trimming removed 8 bases at V and 4 bases at J, with 15 bases between. This clonotype has a count of ten or more. Its matching antigen is unknown. This library used roughly 400 ng RNA and molecular barcoded adaptors spanning alpha/delta and beta/gamma chains. TCRdb reanalysed the reads using MiXCR and keeps one entry per CDR3 protein. The sample consists of 94,000 or so distinct CDR3 sequences, around 12% of them appearing once. Material for sequencing was a population of CD138-negative cells sorted from bone marrow. The chain carries TRBV29-1 and TRBJ2-1, with D maybe TRBD1 (6 bases). The clonotype was recovered from a donor aged 40 or older with multiple myeloma. In DNA, the CDR3 is TGCAGCCTCACAGGGAATTTATACAATGAGCAGTTCTTC. This translates into CSLTGNLYNEQFF.